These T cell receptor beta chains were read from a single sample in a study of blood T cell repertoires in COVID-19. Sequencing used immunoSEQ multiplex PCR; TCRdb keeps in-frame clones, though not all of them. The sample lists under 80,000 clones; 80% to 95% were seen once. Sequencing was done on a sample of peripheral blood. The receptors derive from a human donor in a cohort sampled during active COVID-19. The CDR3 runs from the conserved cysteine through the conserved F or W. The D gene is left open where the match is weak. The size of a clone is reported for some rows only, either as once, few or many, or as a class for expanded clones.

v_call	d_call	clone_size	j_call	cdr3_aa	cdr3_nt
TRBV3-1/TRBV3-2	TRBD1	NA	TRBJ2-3	CASSQLQGTTDTQYF	TGTGCCAGCAGCCAATTACAGGGGACCACAGATACGCAGTATTTT
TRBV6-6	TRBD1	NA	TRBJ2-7	CASSRQGDYEQYF	TGTGCCAGCAGCAGACAGGGCGACTACGAGCAGTACTTC
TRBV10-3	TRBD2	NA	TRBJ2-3	CAISESSGGVGDTQYF	TGTGCCATCAGTGAGTCTAGCGGGGGGGTAGGCGATACGCAGTATTTT
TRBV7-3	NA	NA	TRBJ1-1	CASSLGRGSSTEAFF	TGTGCCAGCAGCTTAGGCAGGGGATCGAGCACTGAAGCTTTCTTT
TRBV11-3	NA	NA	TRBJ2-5	CASSLGSGKETQYF	TGTGCCAGCAGCTTAGGAAGCGGCAAAGAGACCCAGTACTTC
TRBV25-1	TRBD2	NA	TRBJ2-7	CASASSGQVDEQYF	TGTGCCAGCGCAAGTAGCGGGCAGGTCGACGAGCAGTACTTC
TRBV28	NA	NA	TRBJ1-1	CASTLGKNTEAFF	TGTGCCAGCACCCTCGGGAAAAACACTGAAGCTTTCTTT
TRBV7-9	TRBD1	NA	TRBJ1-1	CASSLSAIYDRARNTEAFF	TGTGCCAGCAGCTTAAGCGCGATCTATGACAGGGCCCGGAACACTGAAGCTTTCTTT
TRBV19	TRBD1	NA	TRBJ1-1	CATGGERNTEAFF	TGTGCCACAGGGGGCGAAAGGAACACTGAAGCTTTCTTT
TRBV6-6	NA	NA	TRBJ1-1	CASSPTPRVGGQNTEAFF	TGTGCCAGCAGTCCGACCCCCCGTGTGGGGGGGCAGAACACTGAAGCTTTCTTT
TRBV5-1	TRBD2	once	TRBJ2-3	CASSRIQSGGLSDTQYF	TGCGCCAGCAGCCGTATACAAAGCGGGGGCCTTTCTGATACGCAGTATTTT
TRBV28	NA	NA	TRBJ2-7	CASSLSPRNSYEQYF	TGTGCCAGCAGTTTATCGCCCAGGAACTCCTACGAGCAGTACTTC
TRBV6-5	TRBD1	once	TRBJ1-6	CASSYSRGPSPLHF	TGTGCCAGCAGTTACTCCAGGGGGCCCTCACCCCTCCACTTT
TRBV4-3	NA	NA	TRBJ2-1	CASSQGIPDEQFF	TGCGCCAGCAGCCAAGGAATTCCGGATGAGCAGTTCTTC
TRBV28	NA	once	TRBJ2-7	CASRLQQGTDEQYF	TGTGCCAGCAGGCTACAACAGGGGACTGACGAGCAGTACTTC
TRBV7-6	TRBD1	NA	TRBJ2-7	CASSPYRDRASEQYF	TGTGCCAGCAGCCCGTACCGGGACAGGGCGAGTGAGCAGTACTTC
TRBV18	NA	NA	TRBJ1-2	CASSPPGNYGYTF	TGTGCCAGCTCACCACCGGGCAACTATGGCTACACCTTC
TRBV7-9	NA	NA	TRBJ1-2	CASSSERRGYTF	TGTGCCAGCAGCTCGGAGAGACGTGGCTACACCTTC
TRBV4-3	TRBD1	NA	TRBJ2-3	CASSLDRGRTDTQYF	TGCGCCAGCAGCCTCGACAGGGGGCGCACAGATACGCAGTATTTT
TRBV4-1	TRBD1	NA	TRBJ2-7	CASSEQTGDLYEQYF	TGCGCCAGCAGCGAGCAGACAGGGGACTTATACGAGCAGTACTTC
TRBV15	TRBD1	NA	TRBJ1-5	CATSKDRVRNQPQHF	TGTGCCACCAGCAAAGACAGGGTTAGGAATCAGCCCCAGCATTTT
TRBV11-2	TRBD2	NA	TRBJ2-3	CASSFTAGGADTQYF	TGTGCCAGCAGCTTTACCGCCGGGGGGGCAGATACGCAGTATTTT
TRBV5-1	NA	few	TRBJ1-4	CASSLGQATNEKLFF	TGCGCCAGCAGCTTGGGGCAGGCAACTAATGAAAAACTGTTTTTT
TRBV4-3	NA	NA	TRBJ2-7	CASSQAGTNYEQYF	TGCGCCAGCAGCCAGGCGGGTACTAACTACGAGCAGTACTTC
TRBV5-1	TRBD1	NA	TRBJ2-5	CASNPVQGARETQYF	TGCGCCAGCAACCCGGTCCAGGGGGCGAGAGAGACCCAGTACTTC
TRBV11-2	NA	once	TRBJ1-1	CASSLIGNRHTAEAFF	TGTGCCAGCAGCTTAATAGGAAACCGACATACCGCTGAAGCTTTCTTT
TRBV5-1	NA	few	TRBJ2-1	CASSHGQLNEQFF	TGCGCCAGCAGCCATGGACAGCTCAATGAGCAGTTCTTC
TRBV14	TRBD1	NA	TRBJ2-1	CASSRTGTGRINEQFF	TGTGCCAGCAGCCGGACTGGGACAGGGAGAATCAATGAGCAGTTCTTC